This T cell receptor beta chain is drawn from a study of cytomegalovirus exposure and HLA in healthy donors. Turning to the study itself: Earlier results showed 90 million to 120 million unique TCR beta sequences derived from around 170 million T cells.

The CDR3 covers 14 residues. J was trimmed by 8 bases and V by 6 bases; bases with no gene match: 9. Germline CDR1 is SNHLY and CDR2 is FYNNEI. Vbeta (60) and Jbeta (13) primers were used in the PCR. Clones were read by immunoSEQ multiplex PCR, and TCRdb kept only the in-frame ones, dropping some. The table has roughly 120,000 clones, roughly four fifths seen once. The rearrangement uses TRBV2 and TRBJ2-5, with 10 bases aligning to TRBD1. The sequenced sample consisted of PBMCs. This TCR came from a woman under 30 in good health and CMV-seronegative. In DNA form, the CDR3 reads TGTGCCAGCAGGATTAGGACAGGGGGAGACACCCAGTACTTC. It encodes CASRIRTGGDTQYF.